The 23 T cell receptor beta chains in this list originate from one sample, sequenced in a study of OX40 agonist ivuxolimab in advanced cancers. Libraries were prepared through the immunoSEQ multiplex PCR assay. Entries here come from immuneACCESS through TCRdb and include only in-frame sequences with V and J called. Some clones fail to appear in such tables; in the studies checked, an unresolved V gene covers under half of the shortfall, and the cause of the remainder is unknown. For this sample there are more than 100,000 clones; around 93% appear just once. Approximately 0.15% of the sample goes to the ten largest clones. The material was CD4+ or CD8+ T cells sorted from blood, obtained in a trial of the OX40 agonist ivuxolimab. The receptors were sampled from an adult with an advanced solid tumor such as melanoma, head and neck, liver or kidney cancer.

This rearrangement joins TRBV28 to TRBJ1-2; D gene unclear. In germline, CDR1 is MDHEN, CDR2 SYDVKM. This CDR3 contains 11 residues. Trimming left V 7 bases short and J 2 bases short, with 5 bases between. The DNA of the CDR3 is TGTGCCAGCATGGGAAACTATGGCTACACCTTC. Translation: CASMGNYGYTF.

The chain combines TRBV1 with TRBJ1-5. TRBV1 is deemed a pseudogene. The CDR3 is 14 residues long. The CDR3 coding sequence is TGCACCAGCAGCCAAGGACTGAATAATCAGCCCCAGCATTTT. This codes for CTSSQGLNNQPQHF.

V usage is TRBV28 and J usage is TRBJ1-2; D remains unclear. Trimming removed 4 bases from V and 1 base from J, with 4 bases in between. Germline V gene sequence: CDR1 MDHEN, CDR2 SYDVKM. CDR3 length: 12 residues. Here the CDR3 DNA reads TGTGCCAGCAGTTCAGATAACTATGGCTACACCTTC. This codes for CASSSDNYGYTF.

V is TRBV28 and J is TRBJ2-7, with 7 bases that match TRBD1. The CDR3 has 12 residues. Germline V lookup: CDR1 MDHEN, CDR2 SYDVKM. The junction had 3 bases not matched to a gene; V was cut back by 8 bases and J by 2 bases. The CDR3 DNA sequence: TGTGCCAGCCGGGACAGCACCTACGAGCAGTACTTC. As protein: CASRDSTYEQYF.

CDR3 in amino acids: CASSIQGAETQYF. The CDR3 region has the DNA TGTGCCAGTAGTATTCAGGGGGCAGAGACCCAGTACTTC. V usage is TRBV19 and J usage is TRBJ2-5; 8 positions match TRBD1. CDR3 size: 13 residues. With V trimmed by 3 bases and J by 4 bases, 1 base remained unmatched. Germline CDR1 reads LNHDA; CDR2 reads SQIVND (reference sequence).

V and J are TRBV5-1 and TRBJ1-1; maybe TRBD1 (5 bases). This CDR3 has 16 amino acids. From germline, CDR1 is SGHRS and CDR2 YFSETQ. Trimming removed 4 bases from V and 1 base from J, with 17 bases in between. DNA for the CDR3: TGCGCCAGCAGCCCCCGGATCTTTGGGGGGAACACTGAAGCTTTCTTT. It yields the protein CASSPRIFGGNTEAFF.

The CDR3 DNA reads TGTGCCAGCAGTTATCCGGGCAGGCGACAAGAGACCCAGTACTTC. This encodes CASSYPGRRQETQYF. The chain uses TRBV6-6 and TRBJ2-5; D unresolved. CDR3 size: 15 residues. V dropped 3 bases and J dropped 2 bases, with 13 bases sitting between them. Germline values: CDR1 MNHNY, CDR2 SVGAGI (reference sequence).

V is TRBV7-2 and J is TRBJ2-6; D is ambiguous. CDR1 is SGHTA, CDR2 FQGNSA, per germline. The ends were cut back, 5 bases at V and 0 bases at J, with 14 bases in the middle. The CDR3 is 17 residues long. Here the CDR3 DNA reads TGTGCCAGCAGCCCCCGGGTCCTCCGCTCTGGGGCCAACGTCCTGACTTTC. Protein product: CASSPRVLRSGANVLTF.

V and J are TRBV4-2 and TRBJ1-4; D is ambiguous. V lost 0 bases, J lost 0 bases, and 11 bases lay in between. CDR1 is LGHNA and CDR2 is YNFKEQ in the germline V gene. The CDR3 is made up of 17 amino acids. The CDR3 reads CASSQDGPWATNEKLFF. For the CDR3, the DNA is TGTGCCAGCAGCCAAGATGGGCCCTGGGCAACTAATGAAAAACTGTTTTTT.

CDR3 region: CASRGTGTGGTGELFF. DNA for the CDR3: TGTGCCAGCAGGGGTACCGGGACAGGGGGCACCGGGGAGCTGTTTTTT. This rearrangement joins TRBV9 to TRBJ2-2; 11 nucleotides match TRBD1. Germline V gives CDR1 SGDLS, CDR2 YYNGEE. CDR3 length: 16 residues. Losses at the gene ends were 5 bases for V and 4 bases for J; bases not matched to a gene: 7.

The chain couples TRBV4-3 to TRBJ2-1, with TRBD2 identical over 11 bases. Germline CDR1 LGHNA, CDR2 YSLEER. J lost 6 bases, V lost 4 bases, and 11 bases had no gene match. The CDR3 spans 17 residues. CDR3 sequence reads: CASSPPGGSGRGNEQFF. The CDR3 nucleotides are TGCGCCAGCAGCCCGCCTGGGGGTAGCGGGAGGGGCAATGAGCAGTTCTTC.

V and J are TRBV11-2 and TRBJ2-3; perhaps TRBD2 as D (6 bases). The germline V gene has CDR1 SGHAT and CDR2 FQNNGV. Trimming stripped 8 bases from V and 0 bases from J, with 12 bases between. CDR3 length equals 14 residues. The CDR3 nucleotides read TGTGCCAGCGGCGCGGGGCCTAGCACAGATACGCAGTATTTT. This gives the protein CASGAGPSTDTQYF.

This clone is a singleton in its sample. This chain links TRBV5-5 with TRBJ2-1; TRBD2 is a possible D gene (5 bases). Germline-derived CDR1 and CDR2 are SGHKS and YYEKEE (reference sequence). V was shortened by 4 bases and J by 7 bases, with 18 bases between the two germline ends. This CDR3 spans 15 amino acids. CDR3: CASSPPGEPLNEQFF. The DNA of the CDR3 is TGTGCCAGCAGCCCCCCTGGGGAGCCTTTAAATGAGCAGTTCTTC. The entire variable domain, with the rest obtained from reference TRBV5-5 and TRBJ2-1, is as follows: DAGVTQSPTHLIKTRGQQVTLRCSPISGHKSVSWYQQVLGQGPQFIFQYYEKEERGRGNFPDRFSARQFPNYSSELNVNALLLGDSALYLCASSPPGEPLNEQFFGPGTRLTVL.

This chain joins TRBV18 and TRBJ1-4; D not resolved. Germline V CDR1 and CDR2: KGHSH, LQKENI. The CDR3 spans 15 residues. V lost 5 bases to trimming and J lost 0 bases, with 10 bases between them. The DNA of the CDR3 is TGTGCCAGCTCAACTACGGACGCAACTAATGAAAAACTGTTTTTT. Protein sequence: CASSTTDATNEKLFF.

The chain joins TRBV28 to TRBJ2-2, with D possibly matching TRBD1 (5 bases). Germline V gives CDR1 MDHEN, CDR2 SYDVKM. CDR3 length: 17 amino acids. Trimming cost V 3 bases and J 4 bases, with 18 bases left between them. CDR3 nucleotides: TGTGCCAGCAGTTTTATTATAGGCAGGGCTATCACCGGGGAGCTGTTTTTT. Its protein is CASSFIIGRAITGELFF. Using reference TRBV28 and TRBJ2-2 for the parts outside the CDR3, the full variable domain is DVKVTQSSRYLVKRTGEKVFLECVQDMDHENMFWYRQDPGLGLRLIYFSYDVKMKEKGDIPEGYSVSREKKERFSLILESASTNQTSMYLCASSFIIGRAITGELFFGEGSRLTVL.

The J gene is TRBJ2-4, the V gene TRBV19; perhaps TRBD2 as D (5 bases). Trimming removed 5 bases from V and 5 bases from J, with 16 bases in between. CDR1 LNHDA and CDR2 SQIVND come from the germline V gene (reference sequence). This CDR3 region has 15 residues. The CDR3 DNA follows: TGTGCCAGTAGTCCTAGCCCCACCAAACAAAACATTCAGTACTTC. It translates to CASSPSPTKQNIQYF.

The gene calls are TRBV7-2 and TRBJ2-5; tentatively, D is TRBD2 (5 bases). This CDR3 contains 18 residues. Trimming pared 2 bases from V and 5 bases from J, leaving 24 bases between. Germline V gene sequence: CDR1 SGHTA, CDR2 FQGNSA. The CDR3 DNA follows: TGTGCCAGCAGCTTATCTGGAGCGGTGGAGTTGGGTTCGGAGACCCAGTACTTC. Translating it yields CASSLSGAVELGSETQYF.

This clone was seen a single time. The gene calls are TRBV28 and TRBJ1-5; TRBD1 aligns across 7 bases. The germline gives CDR1 MDHEN, CDR2 SYDVKM. The CDR3 runs 15 residues. The junction had 11 bases not matched to a gene; V was cut back by 6 bases and J by 6 bases. The CDR3 spells CASRAGQDRSQPQHF. The CDR3, as DNA: TGTGCCAGCAGGGCCGGACAGGATAGGAGTCAGCCCCAGCATTTT.

The chain joins TRBV19 to TRBJ1-1; unclear D gene. Germline V CDR1 and CDR2: LNHDA, SQIVND (reference sequence). V lost 7 bases and J lost 0, with 12 bases in between. The CDR3 is made up of 14 amino acids. The CDR3 bases are TGTGCCAGTATTGGGAGGGTCATGAACACTGAAGCTTTCTTT. Encoded protein: CASIGRVMNTEAFF.

The J gene is TRBJ2-2, the V gene TRBV5-5; D is perhaps TRBD1 (6 bases). Per the germline V gene, CDR1 is SGHKS and CDR2 is YYEKEE (reference sequence). With 0 bases removed from V and 7 bases from J, the gap between germline ends came to 13 bases. The CDR3 consists of 15 residues. The CDR3 sequence: CASSLDAGDVGELFF. In DNA, the CDR3 is TGTGCCAGCAGCTTGGATGCAGGGGATGTCGGGGAGCTGTTTTTT. The variable domain in full, with the rest retrieved from reference TRBV5-5 and TRBJ2-2, is DAGVTQSPTHLIKTRGQQVTLRCSPISGHKSVSWYQQVLGQGPQFIFQYYEKEERGRGNFPDRFSARQFPNYSSELNVNALLLGDSALYLCASSLDAGDVGELFFGEGSRLTVL.

The chain recombines TRBV19 with TRBJ2-1; 9 bases map to TRBD2. The CDR3 is 15 residues long. Germline V CDR1 and CDR2: LNHDA, SQIVND (reference sequence). The ends lost 6 bases at V and 2 bases at J; junction bases unmatched: 5. The CDR3 DNA reads as TGTGCCAGTAGGCGGGAGGGCGTCCCCTACAATGAGCAGTTCTTC. Amino acids: CASRREGVPYNEQFF.

CDR3: CASKPRTGGMGTDTQYF. The CDR3 DNA reads as TGTGCCAGCAAACCCCGGACAGGGGGCATGGGCACAGATACGCAGTATTTT. The rearrangement joins TRBV19 to TRBJ2-3; 11 bases fit TRBD1. Germline assignment: CDR1 LNHDA and CDR2 SQIVND (reference sequence). The CDR3 consists of 17 residues. After removal of 9 bases from V and 1 base from J, the junction contained 12 bases not matched to a gene. Full variable domain (outside the CDR3, taken from reference TRBV19 and TRBJ2-3): DGGITQSPKYLFRKEGQNVTLSCEQNLNHDAMYWYRQDPGQGLRLIYYSQIVNDFQKGDIAEGYSVSREKKESFPLTVTSAQKNPTAFYLCASKPRTGGMGTDTQYFGPGTRLTVL.

The chain uses TRBV18 and TRBJ2-7; 10 nucleotides match TRBD2. Germline values: CDR1 KGHSH, CDR2 LQKENI. This CDR3 is built from 14 residues. Trimming removed 5 bases from V and 5 bases from J; junction bases left unmatched: 6. CDR3 amino acids: CASSSTSGTHEQYF. The CDR3 DNA sequence: TGTGCCAGCTCATCAACTAGCGGGACCCACGAGCAGTACTTC.